Listed below are T cell receptor beta chains from one sample, sequenced in a study of T cell responses to AZD1222 COVID-19 vaccine. The repertoire was sequenced with immunoSEQ multiplex PCR; TCRdb's copy has only in-frame clones and lacks some. The profile shows around 120,000 clones, approximately 84% of them singletons. The sample in question was peripheral blood, obtained on day 0 of AZD1222 vaccination. These receptors originate from an adult in good health. Each CDR3 is given with its conserved first and last residue.

TRBV19	TRBJ1-6	CASTATGGSYNSPLHF
TRBV7-9	TRBJ2-7	CASSSRRRISPYEQYF
TRBV28	TRBJ1-2	CASSAGVRGYTF
TRBV9	TRBJ2-7	CASSQTYEQYF
TRBV28	TRBJ1-2	CASSFGGPSFRYTF
TRBV3-1/TRBV3-2	TRBJ2-1	CASSQTSGGLVGDEQFF
TRBV3-1/TRBV3-2	TRBJ1-5	CASSQGGRGPGQPQHF
TRBV6-5	TRBJ2-1	CASSGTSGSNEQFF
TRBV5-4	TRBJ2-7	CASSLDPGGSAYEQYF
TRBV12-3/TRBV12-4	TRBJ1-2	CACRVTQYGYTF
TRBV2	TRBJ1-2	CASTSRDPIGYTF
TRBV5-1	TRBJ1-2	CASSLGSAYGYTF
TRBV7-3	TRBJ2-3	CASSTEGGDTQYF
TRBV6-5	TRBJ1-1	CASTGQVHTEAFF
TRBV7-9	TRBJ1-2	CASSLEAGVGYTF
TRBV7-9	TRBJ2-1	CASSLGTSGVSAYNEQFF
TRBV6-5	TRBJ2-7	CASSYSASTLYEQYF
TRBV5-4	TRBJ2-1	CASSSGTPTYNEQFF
TRBV11-2	TRBJ2-2	CASSLNQGPGGELFF
TRBV24-1	TRBJ2-6	CATSKTGGASSGANVLTF
TRBV28	TRBJ1-5	CASGFLSNQPQHF
TRBV7-2	TRBJ2-7	CASSLAGWVPEQYF
TRBV3-1/TRBV3-2	TRBJ2-2	CASSPLRRQNTGELFF
TRBV7-8	TRBJ2-3	CASYPGGFRLAGVADTQYF
TRBV2	TRBJ2-7	CASSEGEGSEQYF
TRBV7-9	TRBJ1-2	CASSTSEKDGYTF
TRBV28	TRBJ1-6	CASRTAYNSPLHF
TRBV5-1	TRBJ1-2	CASSPETTRTVYGYTF
TRBV5-4	TRBJ2-7	CASSRDSESSYEQYF
TRBV28	TRBJ1-2	CASRAGAPQNYGYTF
TRBV11-2	TRBJ2-2	CASSLGALITGELFF
TRBV10-1	TRBJ1-2	CASSAARDRLGGYTF
TRBV24-1	TRBJ1-1	CATSGQGDTEAFF
TRBV6-5	TRBJ2-7	CASTESGRVHEQYF
TRBV5-8	TRBJ2-7	CASSRTVLYEQYF
TRBV30	TRBJ1-5	CAWNRQGYQPQHF
TRBV7-2	TRBJ2-5	CASSRVGQETQYF
TRBV19	TRBJ1-5	CASSMLATDRGISNQPQHF
TRBV7-9	TRBJ2-7	CASSLVPGTEYEQYF
TRBV7-2	TRBJ2-1	CASSPDLPSYNEQFF
TRBV9	TRBJ2-1	CASSVRGAGWPGNEQFF
TRBV5-1	TRBJ2-1	CASSLEAGGPLF
TRBV6-6	TRBJ1-4	CASGAKKLFF